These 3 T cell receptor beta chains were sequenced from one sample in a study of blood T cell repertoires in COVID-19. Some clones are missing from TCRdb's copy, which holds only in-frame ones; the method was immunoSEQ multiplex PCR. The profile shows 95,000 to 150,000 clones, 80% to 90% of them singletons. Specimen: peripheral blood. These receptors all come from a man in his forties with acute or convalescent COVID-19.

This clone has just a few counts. CDR3 sequence reads: CATGTSGDSYEQYF. CDR3 DNA sequence: TGTGCCACCGGGACTAGCGGGGACTCCTACGAGCAGTACTTC. J is TRBJ2-7 and V is TRBV10-3; 13 positions agree with TRBD2. V gave up 10 bases and J gave up 0 bases; unmatched junction bases: 3. CDR1 is ENHRY, CDR2 SYGVKD, per germline. CDR3 length equals 14 residues.

The CDR3, as DNA: TGTGCCAGCAGTCTCAGGGGGTACGAGCAGTACTTC. Translated, it gives CASSLRGYEQYF. V gene TRBV12-3 or TRBV12-4 combines with J gene TRBJ2-7; 7 bases are a match to TRBD1. The V and J ends lost 5 bases and 4 bases, in that order; junction bases with no gene match: 2. This CDR3 has 12 amino acids.

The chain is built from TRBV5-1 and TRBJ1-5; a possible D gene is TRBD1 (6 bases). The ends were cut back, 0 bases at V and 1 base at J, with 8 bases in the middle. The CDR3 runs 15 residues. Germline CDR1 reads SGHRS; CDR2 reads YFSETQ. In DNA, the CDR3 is TGCGCCAGCAGCTTGGGTAGGGGGAGCAATCAGCCCCAGCATTTT. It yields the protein CASSLGRGSNQPQHF.